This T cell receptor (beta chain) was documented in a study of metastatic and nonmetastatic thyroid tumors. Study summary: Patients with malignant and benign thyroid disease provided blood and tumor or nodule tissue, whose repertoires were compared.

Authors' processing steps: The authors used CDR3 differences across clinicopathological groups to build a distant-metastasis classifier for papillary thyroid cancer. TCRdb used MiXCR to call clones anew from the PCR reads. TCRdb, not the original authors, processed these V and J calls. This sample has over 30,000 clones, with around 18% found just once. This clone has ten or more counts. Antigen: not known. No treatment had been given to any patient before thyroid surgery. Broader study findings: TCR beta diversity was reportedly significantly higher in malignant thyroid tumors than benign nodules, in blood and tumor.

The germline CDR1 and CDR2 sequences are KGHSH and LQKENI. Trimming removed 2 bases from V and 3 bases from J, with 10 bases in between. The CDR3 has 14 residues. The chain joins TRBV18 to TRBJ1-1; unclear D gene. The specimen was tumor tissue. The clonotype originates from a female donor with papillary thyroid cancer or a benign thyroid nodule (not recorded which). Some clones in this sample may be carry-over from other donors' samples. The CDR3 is CASSPLHGDTEAFF. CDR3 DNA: TGTGCCAGCTCACCATTACACGGGGACACTGAAGCTTTCTTT.